This T cell receptor (beta chain) comes out of a study of T cell repertoires in cytomegalovirus infection. Across the study: The study used recently identified HLA-C-restricted and well-studied HLA-B-restricted CMV epitopes. It can be stated that public TCR beta signatures indicated CMV infection as well as a matching HLA type.

TCRdb re-analysed the reads in MiXCR, keeping a single row per CDR3 protein. The data hold about 900,000 distinct CDR3 sequences, with less than 40% observed a single time. The germline CDR1 and CDR2 sequences are SEHNR and FQNEAQ (reference sequence). V was cut by 10 bases and J by 4 bases, with 11 bases left in between. This CDR3 is 12 amino acids long. Points from the study as a whole: CMV-specific TCR beta clonotypes restricted by HLA-C dominated the ex vivo response.

In regard to this clonotype: What it binds is not known.

The TCR originated in a human donor in good health (CMV status not recorded). Some clones in this sample may be carry-over from other donors' samples. The chain carries TRBV7-9 and TRBJ1-5; D not resolved. The sequenced sample was cultured CD8+ T cells from PBMCs, obtained from culture after CMV antigen stimulation. Written as DNA, the CDR3 is TGTGCCACCGGGGAGGGAAATCAGCCCCAGCATTTT. Protein product: CATGEGNQPQHF.